These 5 T cell receptor beta chains originate from one sample sequenced in a study of blood T cell repertoires in COVID-19. Using immunoSEQ multiplex PCR, the repertoire was profiled, and TCRdb retains in-frame clones only, with some absent. The table includes 350,000 to 450,000 clones, 65% to 90% detected once. Material for sequencing was peripheral blood. Every receptor here comes from a woman aged 60-75 years with COVID-19, enrolled during active disease.

Notes on this clone: The CDR3 does not end in the conserved phenylalanine or tryptophan, so this is likely a read error. The DNA is omitted, as the CDR3 cannot be located on it reliably, and the CDR3 follows TCRdb's listing. The chain recombines TRBV27 with TRBJ2-7; the table calls TRBD2, which could not be checked here. Germline loops: CDR1 MNHEY, CDR2 SMNVEV (reference sequence). Termini included, the CDR3 measures 16 amino acids. CDR3 region: CASSLTRGGLGAPIWI.

V gene TRBV19 combines with J gene TRBJ1-2, with 8 bases identical to TRBD1. The V and J ends lost 7 bases and 6 bases, in that order; junction bases with no gene match: 7. Germline CDR1 reads LNHDA; CDR2 reads SQIVND (reference sequence). The CDR3 totals 13 residues. The CDR3 spells CASTPDRVDGYTF. CDR3 nucleotides: TGTGCCAGTACCCCGGACAGGGTGGATGGCTACACCTTC. Supplemented by reference TRBV19 and TRBJ1-2, the full variable domain reads DGGITQSPKYLFRKEGQNVTLSCEQNLNHDAMYWYRQDPGQGLRLIYYSQIVNDFQKGDIAEGYSVSREKKESFPLTVTSAQKNPTAFYLCASTPDRVDGYTFGSGTRLTVV.

This sequence joins TRBV21-1 and TRBJ1-6; the table's D call TRBD1 went unverified against the DNA. TRBV21-1 corresponds to a pseudogene. CDR3 length: 13 amino acids. CDR3 DNA: TGTGCCAGCAGCAATCTGGCAGGGTCACCCCTCCACTTT. This sequence encodes CASSNLAGSPLHF.

V is TRBV3-1 (or the pseudogene TRBV3-2) and J is TRBJ1-1; the match to TRBD1 covers 7 bases. The ends lost 6 bases at V and 1 base at J; junction bases unmatched: 5. This CDR3 is 14 amino acids long. In germline, CDR1 is LGHDT, CDR2 YNNKEL (reference sequence). CDR3 loop: CASRERTGNTEAFF. CDR3 sequence (DNA): TGTGCCAGCAGAGAACGGACAGGGAACACTGAAGCTTTCTTT.

The chain joins TRBV5-1 to TRBJ2-1; no clear D gene. The CDR3 extends over 15 amino acids. Germline V gives CDR1 SGHRS, CDR2 YFSETQ. V was shortened by 3 bases and J by 0 bases, with 10 bases between the two germline ends. CDR3 sequence: CASSSFSSSYNEQFF. The CDR3 DNA is TGCGCCAGCAGCTCTTTCTCCAGCTCCTACAATGAGCAGTTCTTC.